This T cell receptor beta chain was identified in a study of cytomegalovirus exposure and HLA in healthy donors. Primers: 60 Vbeta forward and 13 Jbeta reverse. Assay used: immunoSEQ multiplex PCR; TCRdb lists only in-frame clones, some missing. This sample's clone table lists about 140,000 clones. The germline CDR1 and CDR2 sequences are SQVTM and ANQGSEA. J gave up 3 bases and V 6 bases, and 7 bases lay outside the gene matches. The CDR3 sequence is 13 residues long. The sample consisted of PBMCs. The source is a male donor in good health and CMV-seronegative. The chain uses TRBV29-1 and TRBJ1-1, with 7 nucleotides matching TRBD1. CDR3 sequence: CSVKTGRDTEAFF. CDR3 nucleotides: TGCAGCGTCAAGACAGGGCGTGACACTGAAGCTTTCTTT.